The sequence of this T cell receptor beta chain was determined in a study of cytomegalovirus exposure and HLA in healthy donors. Overall study context: Assignment to the Caucasian-associated ancestry cluster applied to over 70% of the approximately 400 genotyped donors. Overall study findings and caveats: The classifier reportedly diagnosed cytomegalovirus status with high specificity and sensitivity.

Losses at the gene ends were 2 bases for V and 9 bases for J; bases not matched to a gene: 10. The CDR3 runs 16 residues. Germline V gene sequence: CDR1 SGHVS, CDR2 FQNEAQ. Details on this clone: The antigen is not known.

Primers: 60 Vbeta forward and 13 Jbeta reverse. Study processing details: Approximately 12 million of the 80 million or so unique TCR beta chains counted in a later analysis were shared. Produced via immunoSEQ multiplex PCR; TCRdb's table is partial and in-frame only. Clonal size and the V and J genes are those of that table, whereas D and trimming came from the DNA. In the table there are 40,000 to 55,000 clones, 60% to 75% of which are singletons. This chain connects TRBV7-8 to TRBJ2-1, with TRBD2 matching 10 bases. The sequence was obtained from a woman aged 45-60 years in good health and CMV-seronegative. Material for sequencing was PBMCs. The CDR3, as DNA: TGTGCCAGCAGCTTACTAAGCGGGGGGGCCCGTGGTGAGCAGTTCTTC. It specifies CASSLLSGGARGEQFF.